The 19 T cell receptor beta chains reported below all come from one sample, sequenced in a study of identical twins. TCRdb redid the calling of the 5' RACE reads with MiXCR, one entry per CDR3 protein. Of 1,800,000 or so distinct CDR3 sequences listed, less than 35% were seen once; the top ten hold under 0.35%. Sequenced material: cord blood. These receptors all stem from a newborn girl in good health.

The chain joins TRBV20-1 to TRBJ1-1; maybe TRBD1 (5 bases). Germline loops: CDR1 DFQATT, CDR2 SNEGSKA (reference sequence). This CDR3 has 14 amino acids. The germline V and J ends were trimmed by 6 bases and 5 bases, with 19 bases remaining between them. The CDR3 region is CSAIGGRAATEAFF. In DNA, the CDR3 is TGCAGTGCAATTGGAGGCAGGGCCGCGACTGAAGCTTTCTTT.

This clonotype has just a few counts. This sequence joins TRBV15 and TRBJ2-4; D gene uncertain. Germline CDR1 reads LNHNV; CDR2 reads YYDKDF (reference sequence). CDR3 size: 13 residues. Trimming removed 0 bases at V and 8 bases at J, with 8 bases between. The CDR3 protein is CATSRDAEDIQYF. The DNA of the CDR3 is TGTGCCACCAGCAGAGATGCCGAAGACATTCAGTACTTC.

The chain joins TRBV3-1 to TRBJ2-5; TRBD1 aligns across 11 bases. TRBJ2-7 matches the DNA end more closely, so the J call is doubtful. Germline assignment: CDR1 LGHDT and CDR2 YNNKEL (reference sequence). The CDR3 is made up of 16 amino acids. This CDR3 reads CASSQGSGTGGYEQYF. The DNA for the CDR3 is TGTGCCAGCAGCCAAGGTTCTGGGACAGGGGGGTACGAGCAGTACTTC.

This clonotype was seen more than once but under ten times. This chain links TRBV29-1 with TRBJ2-4; maybe TRBD2 (7 bases). Germline-derived CDR1 and CDR2 are SQVTM and ANQGSEA. V lost 4 bases, J lost 1 base, and 14 bases lay in between. The CDR3 extends over 15 amino acids. The CDR3 loop is CSVVGGGGAKNIQYF. CDR3 bases: TGCAGCGTTGTAGGGGGAGGGGGGGCCAAAAACATTCAGTACTTC.

The gene calls are TRBV18 and TRBJ2-3, with 10 bases that match TRBD2. This CDR3 contains 18 residues. V lost 1 base to trimming and J lost 2 bases; unmatched junction nucleotides: 9. CDR1 KGHSH and CDR2 LQKENI come from the germline V gene. Written as DNA, the CDR3 is TGTGCCAGCTCACCACTTCCTCGGACTAGCGGACTCACAGATACGCAGTATTTT. Residues: CASSPLPRTSGLTDTQYF.

The rearrangement uses TRBV5-6 and TRBJ1-4, with no clear D. The CDR3 covers 13 residues. The V and J ends lost 1 base and 8 bases respectively, with 9 bases between them. Germline V CDR1 and CDR2: SGHDT, YYEEEE. The CDR3 nucleotides are TGTGCCAGCAGCTTGCTGGCGGAAGAAAAACTGTTTTTT. Translated, it gives CASSLLAEEKLFF.

A remark on this clonotype: This may be a read error, as it is one base from a much larger clone. V gene TRBV28 combines with J gene TRBJ1-2; no definite D call. Per the germline V gene, CDR1 is MDHEN and CDR2 is SYDVKM. V was trimmed by 3 bases and J by 5 bases, leaving 7 bases between them. The CDR3 runs 12 residues. This CDR3 reads CASSFTPYGYTF. The CDR3 DNA reads as TGTGCCAGCAGTTTCACGCCTTATGGCTACACCTTC.

The rearrangement links TRBV5-1 to TRBJ1-6, with TRBD1 matching over 7 bases. Germline V gene data show CDR1 as SGHRS and CDR2 as YFSETQ. J was trimmed by 7 bases and V by 4 bases; bases with no gene match: 11. The CDR3 is 16 residues long. The CDR3 is CASSTTTGAPNSPLHF. The CDR3 DNA follows: TGCGCCAGCAGCACAACAACAGGGGCCCCCAATTCACCCCTCCACTTT.

The genes are TRBV14 and TRBJ2-1, with a weak D call TRBD2 (5 bases). CDR3 length equals 17 residues. Germline CDR1 and CDR2: SGHDN and FVKESK. Deletions cut 0 bases from V and 0 bases from J, with 12 bases between. The CDR3 DNA is TGTGCCAGCAGCCAAGATCGCGTAGCGAGCTCCTACAATGAGCAGTTCTTC. It translates to CASSQDRVASSYNEQFF.

The chain has TRBV27 and TRBJ2-1; D tentatively fits TRBD1 or TRBD2 (6 bases each). V was shortened by 4 bases and J by 6 bases, with 16 bases between the two germline ends. CDR3 length equals 15 residues. Per germline, CDR1 MNHEY and CDR2 SMNVEV (reference sequence). The chain's CDR3 is CASSWRLGGVNEQFF. CDR3 coding DNA: TGTGCCAGCAGTTGGAGACTAGGGGGAGTCAATGAGCAGTTCTTC.

The rearrangement uses TRBV29-1 and TRBJ2-1; 7 bases line up with TRBD1. The DNA end is more similar to TRBJ2-7, so the J call may be wrong. The length of the CDR3 is 16 residues. Germline V lookup: CDR1 SQVTM, CDR2 ANQGSEA. CDR3 amino acids: CSARGWGGSSYNEQYF. The CDR3 bases are TGCAGCGCCAGGGGGTGGGGCGGATCCTCCTACAATGAGCAGTACTTC.

In its sample, this clonotype was seen a few times. The CDR3 spells CSALGYGDTDTQYF. CDR3 DNA: TGCAGTGCGCTAGGGTACGGTGACACAGATACGCAGTATTTT. The gene calls are TRBV20-1 and TRBJ2-3; unclear D gene. This CDR3 has 14 residues. Trimming took 6 bases from V and 2 from J, leaving 15 bases between them. From germline, CDR1 is DFQATT and CDR2 SNEGSKA (reference sequence).

The chain is built from TRBV20-1 and TRBJ2-3, with D possibly matching TRBD2 (6 bases). CDR1 and CDR2 (germline): DFQATT, SNEGSKA (reference sequence). The germline V and J ends were trimmed by 1 base and 5 bases, with 19 bases remaining between them. The CDR3 totals 16 residues. For the CDR3, the DNA is TGCAGTGCTAGAGTGGGGCGGGGATTCAGACTAGATACGCAGTATTTT. Its translation: CSARVGRGFRLDTQYF.

This clonotype was recorded a few times. The chain couples TRBV28 to TRBJ2-3; 14 bases are shared with TRBD2. Per the germline V gene, CDR1 is MDHEN and CDR2 is SYDVKM. Trimming cost V 5 bases and J 8 bases; bases outside gene matches: 6. The CDR3 covers 15 residues. As DNA, the CDR3 is TGTGCCAGCAGTCCCGGGACTAGCGGGAGAGGTACGCAGTATTTT. Protein: CASSPGTSGRGTQYF.

The chain joins TRBV4-2 to TRBJ2-4, with D perhaps TRBD1 (6 bases). V was trimmed by 5 bases and J by 15 bases, leaving 23 bases between them. The length of the CDR3 is 14 residues. The germline V gene has CDR1 LGHNA and CDR2 YNFKEQ. The CDR3 sequence: CASSARDTSYERYF. The CDR3 nucleotides are TGTGCCAGCAGCGCCCGGGACACCTCCTACGAGCGGTACTTC.

This clonotype came up a few times. The genes are TRBV5-4 and TRBJ2-3; D might be TRBD1 or TRBD2, each matching 6 bases. This CDR3 has 17 residues. Germline V gives CDR1 SGHNT, CDR2 YYREEE (reference sequence). V gave up 1 base and J gave up 1 base, with 16 bases separating them. CDR3 in DNA: TGTGCCAGCAGCTTGCTTTCAATGGGGGGCGGCACAGATACGCAGTATTTT. Translated: CASSLLSMGGGTDTQYF.

CDR3 protein: CASSLAPWYKGNEQFF. In DNA, the CDR3 is TGTGCCAGCAGCTTAGCGCCGTGGTACAAAGGGAATGAGCAGTTCTTC. The chain joins TRBV7-2 to TRBJ2-1; D gene uncertain. The CDR3 runs 16 residues. V shed 0 bases and J shed 7 bases, with 16 bases lying between them. Germline CDR1 is SGHTA and CDR2 is FQGNSA.

The rearrangement joins TRBV3-1 to TRBJ2-1, with TRBD1 matching over 8 bases. This CDR3 comprises 13 residues. Germline values: CDR1 LGHDT, CDR2 YNNKEL (reference sequence). Trimming at V came to 1 base and at J to 9 bases, leaving 2 bases not matched to a gene. In nucleotides, the CDR3 is TGTGCCAGCAGCCAAGGGACAGGGAGTGAGCAGTTCTTC. Translated: CASSQGTGSEQFF.

This clonotype came up a few times. This chain joins TRBV29-1 and TRBJ1-6; weak D call: TRBD1 (5 bases). Germline loops: CDR1 SQVTM, CDR2 ANQGSEA. CDR3 length: 13 amino acids. The ends were cut back, 0 bases at V and 9 bases at J, with 9 bases in the middle. CDR3 bases: TGCAGCGTTGAAGAGGACCAGGGTTCACCCCTCCACTTT. Its protein product is CSVEEDQGSPLHF.